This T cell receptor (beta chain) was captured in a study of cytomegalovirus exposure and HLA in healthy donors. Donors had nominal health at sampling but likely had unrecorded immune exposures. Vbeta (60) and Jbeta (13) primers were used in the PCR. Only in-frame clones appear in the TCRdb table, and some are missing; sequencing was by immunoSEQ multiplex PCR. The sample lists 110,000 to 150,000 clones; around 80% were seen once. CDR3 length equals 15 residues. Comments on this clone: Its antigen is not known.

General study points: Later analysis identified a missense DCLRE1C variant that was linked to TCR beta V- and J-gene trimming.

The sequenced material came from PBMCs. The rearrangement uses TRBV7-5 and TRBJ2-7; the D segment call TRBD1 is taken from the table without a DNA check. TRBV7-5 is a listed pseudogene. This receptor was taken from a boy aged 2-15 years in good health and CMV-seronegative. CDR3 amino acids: CARSLARLQGREQYF. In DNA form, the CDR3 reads TGTGCCAGAAGCTTAGCGCGTCTGCAGGGTCGCGAGCAGTACTTC.